The 8 T cell receptor beta chains in this list originate from one sample, sequenced in a study of T cell repertoires in cytomegalovirus infection. The antigens for these receptors are not known. TCRdb analysed the reads with MiXCR anew, one entry per CDR3 protein. This sample has 20,000 to 30,000 distinct CDR3 sequences, with approximately 22% found just once. The sequences come from CD8+ T cells from cultured PBMCs, collected from culture after CMV antigen stimulation. The source of these receptors is a human donor in good health (CMV status not recorded). Some clones in this sample may be carry-over from other donors' samples.

This clonotype has ten or more counts. The rearrangement links TRBV7-8 to TRBJ2-2, with a weak D call TRBD2 (6 bases). This CDR3 has 14 residues. Trimming removed 8 bases at V and 2 bases at J, with 12 bases between. Germline V lookup: CDR1 SGHVS, CDR2 FQNEAQ. The CDR3 region has the DNA TGTGCCAGCCCGGGGGTCCTTAACACCGGGGAGCTGTTTTTT. Its protein is CASPGVLNTGELFF.

The chain recombines TRBV19 with TRBJ2-3, with 7 nucleotides matching TRBD1. The CDR3 loop spans 18 amino acids. The J segment lost 0 bases and the V segment lost 4 bases, leaving 13 bases of the junction unmatched. Germline-derived CDR1 and CDR2 are LNHDA and SQIVND (reference sequence). This CDR3 reads CASSNARQQGISTDTQYF. CDR3 sequence (DNA): TGTGCCAGTAGTAACGCCCGCCAACAGGGGATAAGCACAGATACGCAGTATTTT. Based on the CDR3 plus reference TRBV19 and TRBJ2-3, the full variable domain is DGGITQSPKYLFRKEGQNVTLSCEQNLNHDAMYWYRQDPGQGLRLIYYSQIVNDFQKGDIAEGYSVSREKKESFPLTVTSAQKNPTAFYLCASSNARQQGISTDTQYFGPGTRLTVL.

In the case of this clonotype: Its ends do not fully match the called genes, so a read error is possible. The genes are TRBV20-1 and TRBJ2-3, with D possibly being TRBD1 (5 bases). Germline lookup yields CDR1 DFQATT and CDR2 SNEGSKA (reference sequence). The CDR3 totals 16 residues. CDR3 DNA sequence: TGCAGTGCTAGAGATCCTACCCGGACAATCTTGGAGACCCGGTACTTC. Translating gives CSARDPTRTILETRYF.

This clonotype occurred many times. The chain carries TRBV2 and TRBJ1-1; no definite D call. In germline, CDR1 is SNHLY, CDR2 FYNNEI. This CDR3 spans 15 amino acids. V lost 0 bases to trimming and J lost 0 bases, with 8 bases between them. The DNA for the CDR3 is TGTGCCAGCAGTGAAGCCGGCATTATGAACACTGAAGCTTTCTTT. Its translation: CASSEAGIMNTEAFF.

This clonotype was seen repeatedly, ten times or more. The chain uses TRBV4-1 and TRBJ2-7; 9 bases agree with TRBD1. This CDR3 comprises 15 residues. The J segment lost 2 bases and the V segment lost 2 bases, leaving 4 bases of the junction unmatched. Germline V gene lookup returns CDR1 MGHRA and CDR2 YSYEKL. CDR3 in amino acids: CASSQSGTGTYEQYF. The CDR3 DNA sequence: TGCGCCAGCAGCCAATCCGGGACAGGGACCTACGAGCAGTACTTC.

Ten or more counts support this clonotype. The genes are TRBV10-3 and TRBJ2-5, with a possible D match to TRBD1 (6 bases). This CDR3 has 16 residues. Deletions cut 3 bases from V and 5 bases from J, with 19 bases between. Germline CDR1 reads ENHRY; CDR2 reads SYGVKD. The CDR3 sequence is CAISEKMTGHKETQYF. The CDR3, as DNA: TGTGCCATCAGTGAAAAAATGACAGGTCATAAGGAGACCCAGTACTTC.

This clonotype was picked up many times. The chain links TRBV7-6 to TRBJ2-3; D not resolved. The CDR3 is 16 amino acids. V was pared by 1 base and J by 2 bases, with 13 bases between. Per the germline V gene, CDR1 is SGHVS and CDR2 is FNYEAQ. CDR3 sequence (DNA): TGTGCCAGCAGCTTAGTACGTGCGAGTTACACAGATACGCAGTATTTT. Amino acid sequence: CASSLVRASYTDTQYF.

Only one count was recorded for this clonotype. The rearrangement uses TRBV28 and TRBJ2-7; maybe TRBD2 (6 bases). This CDR3 contains 16 residues. Germline V gives CDR1 MDHEN, CDR2 SYDVKM. V lost 5 bases to trimming and J lost 1 base, with 18 bases between them. Here the CDR3 DNA reads TGTGCCAGCAGTCTAAATAACCGGGACTTTTCCTACGAGCAGTACTTC. It is translated as CASSLNNRDFSYEQYF.